This TCR beta chain derives from a study of T-cell reconstitution after alpha-beta-depleted transplantation in children. Construction of the TCRbeta library involved unique molecular identifiers. TCRdb re-called the PCR reads through MiXCR, storing one row per CDR3 protein. The top ten clones hold approximately 2.1% of a sample with about 590,000 distinct CDR3 sequences, 13% of them seen once. The study's findings and limits: Where some patients showed high TCRbeta diversity at day 60, it came from recipient T cells and thymic progenitors that had survived. The origin of alpha-beta T cells about two months after transplant was reportedly several hundred expanded graft clones. Fresh T-cell production supplied most of the T-cell counts and diversity seen one year after transplant.

Worth noting for this clonotype: Its specificity is unknown.

The sample consisted of PBMCs, mostly from graft donor cells, taken 360 days after TCRalphabeta/CD19-depleted stem cell transplant. This receptor was taken from a male patient under 18 who had a stem cell transplant for acute myeloid leukemia, so the T cells may come from the graft donor.

The CDR3 nucleotides are TGCGCCAGCAGCCAAGATGTCAGGAGACTGGTGTACAATGAGCAGTTCTTC. Amino acids: CASSQDVRRLVYNEQFF. This rearrangement joins TRBV4-3 to TRBJ2-1; D unresolved. Trimming pared 0 bases from V and 4 bases from J, leaving 16 bases between. Germline CDR1 reads LGHNA; CDR2 reads YSLEER. This CDR3 region has 17 residues.